These 24 T cell receptor beta chains came from one sample sequenced in a study of blood T cell repertoires in COVID-19 (dated by TCRdb to between 2020 and 2021). The method was the immunoSEQ multiplex PCR assay. The immuneACCESS repertoire file appears here via TCRdb, limited to in-frame rearrangements. These files lack a portion of the clones; in checked studies, under half of the deficit traces to unresolved V genes, and the cause of the others is not known. Recorded for this sample are 280,000 or so clones; approximately 89% of them occurred a single time. The top ten clones comprise just under 7% of the sample. Sequencing was carried out using peripheral blood. Receptors originate from a woman in her twenties or thirties who had recovered from COVID-19.

The V and J genes are TRBV15 and TRBJ2-7, with a tentative D call TRBD1 (6 bases). With 1 base removed from V and 3 bases from J, the gap between germline ends came to 13 bases. Germline V CDR1 and CDR2: LNHNV, YYDKDF (reference sequence). The CDR3 totals 15 residues. As DNA, the CDR3 is TGTGCCACCAGCAGAGGTCAGGACAGATTCTACGAGCAGTACTTC. Translating gives CATSRGQDRFYEQYF.

This clone appeared once. This rearrangement joins TRBV3-1 (or the pseudogene TRBV3-2) to TRBJ1-2; 7 bases map to TRBD1. Germline V gives CDR1 LGHDT, CDR2 YNNKEL (reference sequence). This CDR3 comprises 14 residues. J was trimmed by 4 bases and V by 5 bases; bases with no gene match: 7. This CDR3 is CASSAPTGSYGYTF. The CDR3 nucleotides are TGTGCCAGCAGCGCCCCGACAGGGTCCTATGGCTACACCTTC.

The chain is built from TRBV10-2 and TRBJ1-2; D is uncertain. This CDR3 comprises 13 residues. V lost 10 bases, J lost 3 bases, and 15 bases lay in between. The germline gives CDR1 WSHSY, CDR2 SAAADI. The CDR3 DNA follows: TGCGCCACCGTGACACCGGAAGACTATGGCTACACCTTC. Protein product: CATVTPEDYGYTF.

This chain uses TRBV2 with TRBJ1-1; maybe TRBD1 (6 bases). The CDR3 is made up of 13 amino acids. Trimming took 7 bases from V and 0 from J, leaving 9 bases between them. Germline V CDR1 and CDR2: SNHLY, FYNNEI. The CDR3 protein is CASNGQLNTEAFF. CDR3 nucleotide sequence: TGTGCCAGCAATGGACAGTTGAACACTGAAGCTTTCTTT.

The V and J genes are TRBV5-6 and TRBJ2-7; D unresolved. Germline lookup yields CDR1 SGHDT and CDR2 YYEEEE. The CDR3 runs to 13 residues. The V and J ends lost 0 bases and 5 bases respectively, with 9 bases between them. The CDR3 is CASSLASPDEQYF. The CDR3 DNA reads as TGTGCCAGCAGCTTGGCCAGTCCCGACGAGCAGTACTTC.

This clone appeared a single time. V usage is TRBV6-4 and J usage is TRBJ1-1; the D is unclear. The CDR3 is made up of 14 amino acids. Trimming removed 8 bases from V and 6 bases from J, with 19 bases in between. Germline V lookup: CDR1 MRHNA, CDR2 SNTAGT. The CDR3 region is CASSPSEHSSEAFF. CDR3 in DNA: TGTGCCAGCTCCCCCAGTGAACATTCATCTGAAGCTTTCTTT.

The V call is TRBV4-2, the J call TRBJ2-2; 8 positions match TRBD1. The CDR3 covers 15 residues. CDR1 LGHNA and CDR2 YNFKEQ come from the germline V gene. The ends lost 5 bases at V and 6 bases at J; junction bases unmatched: 8. The CDR3 nucleotides read TGTGCCAGCAGCAAGGGGACAGGCAGTTCCGGGGAGCTGTTTTTT. This codes for CASSKGTGSSGELFF.

J is TRBJ2-5 and V is TRBV4-3, with 7 bases lining up with TRBD2. This CDR3 region has 13 residues. Germline V gene data show CDR1 as LGHNA and CDR2 as YSLEER. Trimming took 9 bases from V and 0 from J; bases not matched to a gene: 4. CDR3 amino acids: CASRGENQETQYF. The CDR3 region has the DNA TGCGCCAGTCGGGGGGAAAACCAAGAGACCCAGTACTTC.

V gene TRBV24-1 combines with J gene TRBJ1-2; 9 positions match TRBD1. J was trimmed by 6 bases and V by 5 bases; bases with no gene match: 15. Germline loops: CDR1 KGHDR, CDR2 SFDVKD. This CDR3 region has 17 residues. The CDR3 DNA sequence: TGTGCCACCAGTGGAGAATATCCGGGACAGGGACATAATGGCTACACCTTC. Residues: CATSGEYPGQGHNGYTF.

The chain recombines TRBV21-1 with TRBJ1-1; the table names TRBD1, a call not compared with the DNA. TRBV21-1 is labeled a pseudogene. The CDR3 is 17 residues long. The CDR3 region is CASSKAGLPIMNTEAFF. In nucleotides, the CDR3 is TGTGCCAGCAGCAAAGCGGGGCTCCCCATCATGAACACTGAAGCTTTCTTT.

The chain carries TRBV2 and TRBJ1-1; D possibly corresponds to TRBD1 (5 bases). Per the germline V gene, CDR1 is SNHLY and CDR2 is FYNNEI. The CDR3 covers 13 residues. The ends were cut back, 6 bases at V and 1 base at J, with 9 bases in the middle. Here the CDR3 DNA reads TGTGCCAGCAGGTCCACAGGGAACACTGAAGCTTTCTTT. Translation: CASRSTGNTEAFF.

V and J are TRBV11-2 and TRBJ1-2, with 7 positions matching TRBD1. V was clipped by 5 bases and J by 4 bases; unmatched bases: 10. CDR1 is SGHAT and CDR2 is FQNNGV in the germline V gene. The length of the CDR3 is 15 residues. CDR3 coding DNA: TGTGCCAGCAGCCAGACAGGGACCTCGCTCTATGGCTACACCTTC. The encoded protein is CASSQTGTSLYGYTF.

V usage is TRBV5-4 and J usage is TRBJ2-2; possibly TRBD1 for D (6 bases). Trimming took 2 bases from V and 8 from J, leaving 10 bases between them. The CDR3 runs 13 residues. From germline, CDR1 is SGHNT and CDR2 YYREEE (reference sequence). In nucleotides, the CDR3 is TGTGCCAGCAGCTTCACAGGGACAGGGGAGCTGTTTTTT. Protein product: CASSFTGTGELFF. Using reference TRBV5-4 and TRBJ2-2 for the parts outside the CDR3, the full variable domain is ETGVTQSPTHLIKTRGQQVTLRCSSQSGHNTVSWYQQALGQGPQFIFQYYREEENGRGNFPPRFSGLQFPNYSSELNVNALELDDSALYLCASSFTGTGELFFGEGSRLTVL.

This clone has a handful of counts. The J gene is TRBJ2-2, the V gene TRBV3-1 (or the pseudogene TRBV3-2); D not certain. The CDR3 is made up of 12 amino acids. V was trimmed by 4 bases and J by 7 bases, leaving 7 bases between them. CDR1 LGHDT and CDR2 YNNKEL come from the germline V gene (reference sequence). The CDR3 reads CASSRRHGELFF. Here the CDR3 DNA reads TGTGCCAGCAGCCGGCGGCACGGGGAGCTGTTTTTT.

In this sample, this clone turned up a few times. The chain links TRBV19 to TRBJ1-1; D ambiguous. CDR3 length: 13 residues. Germline V CDR1 and CDR2: LNHDA, SQIVND (reference sequence). With 4 bases removed from V and 0 bases from J, the gap between germline ends came to 6 bases. The chain's CDR3 is CASSRTVNTEAFF. In DNA, the CDR3 is TGTGCCAGTAGTAGAACAGTGAACACTGAAGCTTTCTTT.

This chain connects TRBV5-6 to TRBJ2-7, with 7 bases aligning to TRBD1. The CDR3 totals 15 residues. Germline V lookup: CDR1 SGHDT, CDR2 YYEEEE. V shed 3 bases and J 4 bases; nucleotides not matched to a gene: 10. The CDR3 sequence is CASSSNPGQNYEQYF. In DNA, the CDR3 is TGTGCCAGCAGCTCTAATCCGGGACAGAATTACGAGCAGTACTTC.

The chain has TRBV18 and TRBJ1-5, with D uncertain. V was cut by 3 bases and J by 0 bases, with 6 bases left in between. This CDR3 is built from 14 residues. Germline CDR1 and CDR2: KGHSH and LQKENI. The DNA for the CDR3 is TGTGCCAGCTCACCCTCCTATAGCAATCAGCCCCAGCATTTT. Its protein product is CASSPSYSNQPQHF.

The chain joins TRBV24-1 to TRBJ1-6; D not resolved. This CDR3 is 14 amino acids long. Germline V gene lookup returns CDR1 KGHDR and CDR2 SFDVKD. Trimming pared 5 bases from V and 0 bases from J, leaving 4 bases between. The DNA of the CDR3 is TGTGCCACCAGTGCCAGCTCCTATAATTCACCCCTCCACTTT. Translating gives CATSASSYNSPLHF.

The V and J genes are TRBV5-1 and TRBJ1-1; 7 nucleotides line up with TRBD1. The length of the CDR3 is 13 residues. The ends lost 4 bases at V and 4 bases at J; junction bases unmatched: 4. Germline CDR1 is SGHRS and CDR2 is YFSETQ. The CDR3 is CASSQGGITEAFF. The CDR3 bases are TGCGCCAGCAGCCAGGGGGGAATCACTGAAGCTTTCTTT.

The chain joins TRBV28 to TRBJ2-7, with 10 bases aligning to TRBD2. Germline CDR1 reads MDHEN; CDR2 reads SYDVKM. V was pared by 6 bases and J by 4 bases, with 9 bases of the junction left unmatched. This CDR3 has 15 residues. CDR3 in amino acids: CASSQSGGAQYEQYF. DNA for the CDR3: TGTGCCAGCAGCCAGAGCGGGGGGGCCCAATACGAGCAGTACTTC.

The chain is built from TRBV28 and TRBJ1-2; possible D gene TRBD1, 5 bases. Looked up from germline, CDR1 is MDHEN and CDR2 is SYDVKM. V gave up 1 base and J gave up 8 bases, with 17 bases separating them. The CDR3 sequence is 15 residues long. The CDR3 DNA is TGTGCCAGCAGTTTATCTAAGGAAGGGGCCCCGGGCTACACCTTC. It is translated as CASSLSKEGAPGYTF.

This rearrangement joins TRBV2 to TRBJ1-1; perhaps TRBD1 as D (6 bases). CDR1 and CDR2 from the germline V gene are SNHLY and FYNNEI. Deletions cut 5 bases from V and 5 bases from J, with 21 bases between. This CDR3 is 16 amino acids long. This CDR3 is CASSFPRTARRTEAFF. For the CDR3, the DNA is TGTGCCAGCAGTTTCCCGAGGACAGCTCGGAGGACTGAAGCTTTCTTT.

The gene calls are TRBV19 and TRBJ1-6; no firm D call. This CDR3 region has 15 residues. Germline CDR1 reads LNHDA; CDR2 reads SQIVND (reference sequence). The V end was cut by 1 base, the J end by 0 bases, with 4 bases between. The chain's CDR3 is CASSIGASYNSPLHF. CDR3 in DNA: TGTGCCAGTAGTATAGGGGCCTCCTATAATTCACCCCTCCACTTT.

V is TRBV2 and J is TRBJ2-3; 10 positions agree with TRBD2. CDR1 and CDR2 (germline): SNHLY, FYNNEI. With V trimmed by 7 bases and J by 1 base, 5 bases remained unmatched. This CDR3 contains 15 residues. The CDR3 DNA is TGTGCCAGCATGTGGCTAGCGGGGGGCACAGATACGCAGTATTTT. This translates into CASMWLAGGTDTQYF. Full variable domain (missing parts from reference TRBV2 and TRBJ2-3): EPEVTQTPSHQVTQMGQEVILRCVPISNHLYFYWYRQILGQKVEFLVSFYNNEISEKSEIFDDQFSVERPDGSNFTLKIRSTKLEDSAMYFCASMWLAGGTDTQYFGPGTRLTVL.